Listed below are T cell receptor beta chains from one sample, sequenced in a study of T cell responses to AZD1222 COVID-19 vaccine. Method: immunoSEQ multiplex PCR; TCRdb's copy keeps in-frame clones and lacks some. Seen here are 85,000 to 130,000 clones, 93% observed once, and the top ten hold 5%. Sample: peripheral blood, taken on day 0 of AZD1222 vaccination. The receptors were gathered from an adult in good health. CDR3s include the opening cysteine and the closing phenylalanine or tryptophan. The D gene is left open where the match is weak. The size entry is marked missing in some rows and otherwise reads once, few, many or a size class.

d_gene,v_gene,abundance,j_gene,CDR3aa,CDR3nt
.,TRBV19,.,TRBJ1-2,CASSIRGGGYTF,TGTGCCAGTAGTATAAGGGGAGGAGGCTACACCTTC
TRBD1,TRBV15,.,TRBJ1-4,CATSRDGTGYEKLFF,TGTGCCACCAGCAGAGACGGGACAGGGTATGAAAAACTGTTTTTT
TRBD2,TRBV18,.,TRBJ2-7,CASSPSTSFYEQYF,TGTGCCAGCTCACCGTCGACTAGCTTCTACGAGCAGTACTTC
.,TRBV11-2,.,TRBJ1-1,CASSLDLYRQAFF,TGTGCCAGCAGCTTAGATTTGTACAGACAAGCTTTCTTT
.,TRBV7-9,.,TRBJ2-1,CASSLGTSVEQFF,TGTGCCAGCAGCTTAGGGACCTCCGTTGAGCAGTTCTTC
.,TRBV7-3,.,TRBJ2-3,CASSLNIRDTQYF,TGTGCCAGCAGCTTAAATATCCGAGATACGCAGTATTTT
.,TRBV6-5,.,TRBJ1-3,CASSLDSSRNTIYF,TGTGCCAGCAGCTTGGACAGTTCAAGAAACACCATATATTTT
TRBD1,TRBV7-2,.,TRBJ1-2,CASSSEGANYGYTF,TGTGCCAGCAGCTCCGAGGGGGCGAACTATGGCTACACCTTC
.,TRBV12-5,.,TRBJ2-5,CASGLVLGGGTQETQYF,TGTGCTAGTGGTTTGGTACTGGGTGGGGGTACACAAGAGACCCAGTACTTC
.,TRBV6-1,.,TRBJ2-7,CASSEGLGGSYEQYF,TGTGCCAGCAGTGAAGGGCTAGGAGGCTCCTACGAGCAGTACTTC
.,TRBV19,.,TRBJ2-6,CASSISVSGSGANVLTF,TGTGCCAGTAGTATTTCAGTATCAGGCTCTGGGGCCAACGTCCTGACTTTC
TRBD1,TRBV5-1,.,TRBJ1-2,CASSFDRGNYGYTF,TGCGCCAGCAGCTTCGACAGGGGGAACTATGGCTACACCTTC
.,TRBV7-2,.,TRBJ1-1,CASSLRQTSAIDTEAFF,TGTGCCAGCAGCCTGAGACAGACGTCCGCCATAGACACTGAAGCTTTCTTT
TRBD2,TRBV10-3,.,TRBJ2-1,CASGLAGGTQFF,TGTGCCTCGGGACTAGCGGGAGGCACACAGTTCTTC
TRBD1,TRBV18,.,TRBJ1-2,CASSVTFLEGQGHGYTF,TGTGCCAGCTCCGTTACATTCCTAGAGGGACAGGGGCATGGCTACACCTTC
.,TRBV6-2/TRBV6-3,.,TRBJ1-1,CASSYSKGRAIGTEAFF,TGTGCCAGCAGTTACTCGAAGGGCAGGGCGATTGGAACTGAAGCTTTCTTT
.,TRBV5-6,.,TRBJ1-2,CASSFMQAAGYTF,TGTGCCAGCAGCTTTATGCAGGCCGCTGGCTACACCTTC
.,TRBV6-2/TRBV6-3,.,TRBJ2-7,CASSYDTREQYF,TGTGCCAGCAGTTACGATACGAGAGAGCAGTACTTC
TRBD2,TRBV5-1,.,TRBJ2-7,CASSTLAGGNYEQYF,TGCGCCAGCAGCACGCTAGCGGGAGGGAACTACGAGCAGTACTTC
.,TRBV6-6,.,TRBJ2-7,CASFDGYEQYF,TGTGCCAGTTTTGACGGCTACGAGCAGTACTTC
TRBD1,TRBV28,.,TRBJ1-4,CASRPGQPNEKLFF,TGTGCCAGCAGGCCGGGACAGCCTAATGAAAAACTGTTTTTT
.,TRBV6-6,few,TRBJ1-1,CASSYSLNTEAFF,TGTGCCAGCAGTTACTCCCTGAACACTGAAGCTTTCTTT
.,TRBV7-9,.,TRBJ2-1,CASSFYRNNEQFF,TGTGCCAGCAGCTTTTATCGGAACAATGAGCAGTTCTTC
.,TRBV7-9,.,TRBJ1-4,CASSPWRGSATNEKLFF,TGTGCCAGCAGCCCCTGGAGGGGCTCGGCAACTAATGAAAAACTGTTTTTT
TRBD1,TRBV6-5,.,TRBJ2-7,CASRGQGLYEQYF,TGTGCCAGCAGGGGACAGGGACTCTACGAGCAGTACTTC
TRBD1,TRBV19,.,TRBJ2-1,CASSTQGARNEQFF,TGTGCCAGTAGTACTCAGGGGGCCAGAAATGAGCAGTTCTTC
.,TRBV5-1,.,TRBJ1-2,CASSLRSANYGYTF,TGCGCCAGCAGCTTGAGATCAGCTAACTATGGCTACACCTTC
.,TRBV5-5,.,TRBJ2-7,CASSPNSPGHLIVEQYF,TGTGCCAGCAGTCCCAACTCCCCGGGACACCTAATCGTCGAGCAGTACTTC
.,TRBV29-1,.,TRBJ1-1,CSVGQGRWTEAFF,TGCAGCGTTGGTCAGGGTAGATGGACTGAAGCTTTCTTT
.,TRBV18,.,TRBJ1-1,CASSPQGQNTEAFF,TGTGCCAGCTCGCCACAGGGACAGAACACTGAAGCTTTCTTT
TRBD2,TRBV19,.,TRBJ2-7,CASSIGAGGFYEQYF,TGTGCCAGTAGTATAGGGGCGGGAGGCTTCTACGAGCAGTACTTC
TRBD2,TRBV29-1,.,TRBJ2-1,CSVSSGSGQYNEQFF,TGCAGCGTTTCCAGCGGGAGCGGTCAATACAATGAGCAGTTCTTC
.,TRBV30,.,TRBJ1-6,CAWSVTGYNSPLHF,TGTGCCTGGAGTGTCACAGGATATAATTCACCCCTCCACTTT
TRBD2,TRBV2,.,TRBJ2-2,CASRKLGRETPNGELFF,TGTGCCAGCAGAAAACTCGGGCGGGAGACCCCGAACGGGGAGCTGTTTTTT
.,TRBV10-3,.,TRBJ2-7,CAIRNEGTYEQYF,TGTGCCATCAGGAATGAAGGCACCTACGAGCAGTACTTC
.,TRBV10-3,.,TRBJ1-3,CAISKGSSGNTIYF,TGTGCCATCAGCAAGGGCAGCTCTGGAAACACCATATATTTT
.,TRBV9,.,TRBJ1-3,CASSSGQTGNTIYF,TGTGCCAGCAGCTCCGGACAGACTGGAAACACCATATATTTT
.,TRBV27,.,TRBJ2-1,CASSGRTNPTTRNNEQFF,TGTGCCAGCAGTGGAAGGACAAACCCAACTACCAGGAACAATGAGCAGTTCTTC
.,TRBV2,.,TRBJ2-5,CASNSVGEVETQYF,TGTGCCAGCAACTCAGTCGGGGAAGTCGAGACCCAGTACTTC
.,TRBV7-9,.,TRBJ1-1,CASSLQAFEAFF,TGTGCCAGCAGCTTACAGGCCTTTGAAGCTTTCTTT
.,TRBV9,once,TRBJ1-5,CASSEGDLYRPQHF,TGTGCCAGCAGCGAGGGGGACCTATATCGCCCCCAGCATTTT
.,TRBV5-1,once,TRBJ1-6,CASSLAGRGYSPLHF,TGCGCCAGCAGCTTAGCCGGCAGGGGTTATTCACCCCTCCACTTT
.,TRBV7-2,.,TRBJ2-3,CASSFGATDTQYF,TGTGCCAGCAGCTTTGGGGCCACAGATACGCAGTATTTT
TRBD1,TRBV5-4,.,TRBJ2-7,CASSLPGTGADEQYF,TGTGCCAGCAGCTTGCCAGGGACAGGGGCGGACGAGCAGTACTTC
.,TRBV7-9,.,TRBJ2-7,CASNPWVGGSYEQYF,TGTGCCAGCAACCCTTGGGTGGGTGGGTCCTACGAGCAGTACTTC
.,TRBV2,.,TRBJ1-3,CASQESGRLSGNTIYF,TGTGCCAGCCAGGAATCAGGCAGGCTCTCTGGAAACACCATATATTTT